This TCR beta chain was captured by sequencing in a study of cytomegalovirus exposure and HLA in healthy donors. Findings and limits, study-wide: Over 150 TCR beta chains were listed as cytomegalovirus-associated. Earlier analysis found most TCR beta V segments productive about 87% or about 30% of the time. The classifier reportedly diagnosed cytomegalovirus status with high specificity and sensitivity.

The PCR employed 60 Vbeta primers together with 13 Jbeta primers. Only in-frame clones appear in the TCRdb table, and some are missing; sequencing was by immunoSEQ multiplex PCR. Here the sample spans approximately 190,000 clones, approximately 86% being singletons. This clone was recorded once. Its antigen remains unidentified. The junction departs from the called germline gene at one end, perhaps through a read error. CDR1 and CDR2 from the germline V gene are DFQATT and SNEGSKA (reference sequence). The CDR3 is 11 residues long. The material sequenced was PBMCs. This TCR was recovered from a boy younger than 10 in good health and CMV-seronegative. The chain employs TRBV20-1 and TRBJ1-2, with D possibly TRBD1 on 6 matching bases. The CDR3 protein is CSARSSDSQFF. The CDR3 coding sequence is TGCAGTGCTAGGAGCTCGGACAGTCAATTCTTC.